This T cell receptor (beta chain) is drawn from a study of T-cell reconstitution after alpha-beta-depleted transplantation in children. General study findings and limits: TCRbeta diversity was high at day 60 in some patients (a result of surviving recipient T cells and thymic progenitors). T-cell counts and diversity were attributed mostly to newly produced T cells one year after transplant. Alpha-beta T cells present about two months after transplant were reported to originate from several hundred expanded graft clones.

The TCRbeta library was prepared with unique molecular identifiers. TCRdb re-derived calls from the PCR reads in MiXCR, one entry per CDR3 protein. The sample includes under 300,000 distinct CDR3 sequences, 11% seen only once; the top ten take about a quarter. This clonotype occurred a few times. Its antigen is not identified. A read error may produce the germline difference seen at one junction end. CDR3 length: 15 amino acids. The input for sequencing was peripheral blood, taken 180 days after TCRalphabeta/CD19-depleted stem cell transplant. V and J are TRBV12-3 or TRBV12-4 and TRBJ2-1; D gene uncertain. The clonotype was recovered from a male patient between 2 and 10 years old who had a stem cell transplant for chronic granulomatous disease, so the T cells may come from the graft donor. The CDR3 region has the DNA TGTGCCAGCTGTGTAGTGGGCCTCTCCCACAATGAGCAGTTCTTC. Its translation is CASCVVGLSHNEQFF.